These 10 T cell receptor beta chains came from one sample sequenced in a study of cytomegalovirus exposure and HLA in healthy donors. 60 Vbeta and 13 Jbeta primers were used in PCR. Clones were sequenced by immunoSEQ multiplex PCR, and TCRdb holds only the in-frame ones, with some missing. The sample shows under 80,000 clones, around 63% of them seen only once. Sequenced: PBMCs. Receptor source: a young woman in good health and CMV-seronegative.

The rearrangement joins TRBV29-1 to TRBJ2-5; 12 nucleotides agree with TRBD1. Trimming took 2 bases from V and 11 from J; bases not matched to a gene: 9. CDR3 length: 14 amino acids. CDR1 and CDR2 (germline): SQVTM, ANQGSEA. The CDR3 region is CSVEIGTGGYGQYF. The DNA of the CDR3 is TGCAGCGTTGAAATTGGGACAGGGGGCTACGGGCAGTACTTC.

The chain is built from TRBV6-6 and TRBJ1-4; 8 bases agree with TRBD1. The V and J ends lost 6 bases and 11 bases, in that order; junction bases with no gene match: 14. Germline values: CDR1 MNHNY, CDR2 SVGAGI (reference sequence). This CDR3 has 15 amino acids. The chain's CDR3 is CASRGQAEGQRKLFF. The DNA for the CDR3 is TGTGCCAGCAGGGGACAGGCGGAAGGGCAAAGGAAACTGTTTTTT.

This sequence joins TRBV29-1 and TRBJ1-1; D remains ambiguous. This CDR3 has 9 amino acids. The germline gives CDR1 SQVTM, CDR2 ANQGSEA. V was pared by 2 bases and J by 8 bases, with 3 bases between. The CDR3 reads CSVELEAFF. The CDR3 DNA follows: TGCAGCGTTGAACTAGAAGCTTTCTTT.

This clone was detected only a few times. The chain uses TRBV28 and TRBJ2-3; D gene uncertain. The CDR3 loop spans 14 amino acids. From germline, CDR1 is MDHEN and CDR2 SYDVKM. V was pared by 3 bases and J by 1 base, with 8 bases between. The CDR3 spells CASSFVAGTDTQYF. The CDR3, as DNA: TGTGCCAGCAGTTTCGTGGCGGGCACAGATACGCAGTATTTT.

The chain carries TRBV6-5 and TRBJ2-1; 9 bases are a match to TRBD1. CDR3 length: 15 amino acids. The V gene end was trimmed by 6 bases and the J gene end by 8 bases; junction bases not matched to a gene: 11. Germline V gives CDR1 MNHEY, CDR2 SVGAGI. The CDR3 here is CASRDRGLIDDEQFF. DNA of the CDR3: TGTGCCAGCAGGGACAGGGGTCTGATCGATGATGAGCAGTTCTTC.

This clone was counted at least ten times. V is TRBV6-1 and J is TRBJ2-7, with a tentative D call TRBD1 (6 bases). The ends were cut back, 3 bases at V and 0 bases at J, with 9 bases in the middle. CDR1 and CDR2 from the germline V gene are MNHNS and SASEGT. The CDR3 totals 14 residues. CDR3 residues: CASSDWGRSYEQYF. CDR3 sequence (DNA): TGTGCCAGCAGTGATTGGGGGCGCTCCTACGAGCAGTACTTC.

Written as DNA, the CDR3 is TGTGCCAGTACCTCACACTCTGGGGCCAACGTCCTGACTTTC. It is translated as CASTSHSGANVLTF. This rearrangement joins TRBV19 to TRBJ2-6; D remains unclear. Germline V gives CDR1 LNHDA, CDR2 SQIVND (reference sequence). V was clipped by 7 bases and J by 0 bases, with 7 bases between them. This CDR3 comprises 14 residues. The variable domain in full, with the rest retrieved from reference TRBV19 and TRBJ2-6, is DGGITQSPKYLFRKEGQNVTLSCEQNLNHDAMYWYRQDPGQGLRLIYYSQIVNDFQKGDIAEGYSVSREKKESFPLTVTSAQKNPTAFYLCASTSHSGANVLTFGAGSRLTVL.

The genes are TRBV7-2 and TRBJ2-1; 7 positions agree with TRBD1. Looked up from germline, CDR1 is SGHTA and CDR2 is FQGNSA. This CDR3 is built from 14 residues. The V and J ends lost 4 bases and 5 bases, in that order; junction bases with no gene match: 5. The CDR3 loop reads CASSWGQMNNEQFF. CDR3 DNA sequence: TGTGCCAGCAGCTGGGGACAGATGAACAATGAGCAGTTCTTC.

The sample holds one count of this clone. The chain combines TRBV4-2 with TRBJ2-1; 10 nucleotides agree with TRBD2. Per germline, CDR1 LGHNA and CDR2 YNFKEQ. The CDR3 length is 16 residues. V lost 2 bases and J lost 6; bases outside the gene matches: 7. The CDR3 sequence: CASSQRTSGVGNEQFF. The CDR3 nucleotides are TGTGCCAGCAGCCAACGAACTAGCGGGGTAGGCAATGAGCAGTTCTTC.

CDR3 DNA sequence: TGTGCCAGCAACTCGGCGCGTATGGCTAGCGGGGGCCCCTCCTACAATGAGCAGTTCTTC. Amino acid sequence: CASNSARMASGGPSYNEQFF. V gene TRBV5-4 combines with J gene TRBJ2-1; 10 nucleotides match TRBD2. V trimming: 6 bases; J trimming: 0 bases; junction bases outside the gene matches: 18. Germline V gene data show CDR1 as SGHNT and CDR2 as YYREEE (reference sequence). The CDR3 is 20 amino acids.